The 31 T cell receptor beta chains presented below share a single source sample, sequenced in a study of beta chain features in type 1 diabetes. Isolated RNA was reverse transcribed in full, so expressed TCRB transcripts were sequenced. Sequenced by immunoSEQ multiplex PCR; TCRdb stores in-frame clones only, minus some. The sample has more than 30,000 clones; 55% to 70% are singletons. The sequencing sample was made of Tregs from blood. The receptor source for this set is a woman in her thirties in good health.

This chain joins TRBV5-8 and TRBJ2-7; D possibly corresponds to TRBD1 (5 bases). Trimming took off 1 base at V and 6 bases at J, with 17 bases between the two ends. The germline gives CDR1 SGHTS, CDR2 YDEGEE. This CDR3 has 15 residues. The CDR3 sequence: CASSLWTRVFGEQYF. The DNA for the CDR3 is TGTGCCAGCAGCTTGTGGACAAGGGTCTTCGGCGAGCAGTACTTC.

The chain uses TRBV6-1 and TRBJ2-3; TRBD2 matches 8 bases. The CDR3 is 13 amino acids. Losses at the gene ends were 7 bases for V and 5 bases for J; bases not matched to a gene: 5. In germline, CDR1 is MNHNS, CDR2 SASEGT. The CDR3 DNA sequence: TGTGCCAGCAAGGGACTAGTGGTAGATACGCAGTATTTT. Protein: CASKGLVVDTQYF.

V usage is TRBV28 and J usage is TRBJ2-2; 11 nucleotides align to TRBD1. V shed 6 bases, J shed 4 bases, and the junction held 7 bases outside the gene matches. Germline V gene sequence: CDR1 MDHEN, CDR2 SYDVKM. The CDR3 spans 16 residues. The CDR3 sequence: CASRPDRGHVTGELFF. Written as DNA, the CDR3 is TGTGCCAGCAGGCCGGACAGGGGGCACGTCACCGGGGAGCTGTTTTTT.

The V call is TRBV5-1, the J call TRBJ2-7, with unresolved D. Trimming took 4 bases from V and 3 from J, leaving 14 bases between them. The germline V gene has CDR1 SGHRS and CDR2 YFSETQ. The CDR3 sequence is 14 residues long. For the CDR3, the DNA is TGCGCCAGCAGCCGTGCCGGTTCTCTCTACGAGCAGTACTTC. Its translation: CASSRAGSLYEQYF.

V and J are TRBV6-5 and TRBJ2-5, with TRBD2 as a possible D gene (5 bases). CDR3 length: 13 residues. CDR1 and CDR2 (germline): MNHEY, SVGAGI. V was shortened by 6 bases and J by 4 bases, with 12 bases between the two germline ends. The CDR3 is CASSFFEGETQYF. The CDR3, as DNA: TGTGCCAGCAGCTTCTTCGAGGGAGAGACCCAGTACTTC.

The CDR3 nucleotides read TGTGCCAGCAGAAGGACTAGCGGAGAGACCCAGTACTTC. As protein: CASRRTSGETQYF. J is TRBJ2-5 and V is TRBV7-3; TRBD2 matches 10 bases. The ends lost 6 bases at V and 4 bases at J; junction bases unmatched: 2. Germline V lookup: CDR1 SGHTA, CDR2 FQGTGA. The CDR3 is made up of 13 amino acids. The full variable domain, its missing parts supplied by reference TRBV7-3 and TRBJ2-5, is GAGVSQTPSNKVTEKGKYVELRCDPISGHTALYWYRQSLGQGPEFLIYFQGTGAADDSGLPNDRFFAVRPEGSVSTLKIQRTERGDSAVYLCASRRTSGETQYFGPGTRLLVL.

The chain couples TRBV28 to TRBJ2-7; 12 nucleotides agree with TRBD1. Per germline, CDR1 MDHEN and CDR2 SYDVKM. The J segment lost 6 bases and the V segment lost 5 bases, leaving 8 bases of the junction unmatched. This CDR3 contains 15 residues. The CDR3 nucleotides read TGTGCCAGCAGTCAGGGACAGGGGGCGCCTCTCGAGCAGTACTTC. The encoded protein is CASSQGQGAPLEQYF.

V is TRBV27 and J is TRBJ2-3, with TRBD2 matching over 8 bases. Germline V gives CDR1 MNHEY, CDR2 SMNVEV (reference sequence). CDR3 length: 16 residues. The J segment lost 0 bases and the V segment lost 8 bases, leaving 10 bases of the junction unmatched. The CDR3 DNA is TGTGCCAGCTCCGCGCGTAGCGGGGCTAGCACAGATACGCAGTATTTT. This encodes CASSARSGASTDTQYF.

The genes are TRBV4-1 and TRBJ1-2; possible D gene TRBD1, 5 bases. The CDR3 is 16 residues long. Germline assignment: CDR1 MGHRA and CDR2 YSYEKL. V was cut by 1 base and J by 0 bases, with 12 bases left in between. The CDR3 spells CASSQGKEQANYGYTF. CDR3 DNA sequence: TGCGCCAGCAGCCAAGGAAAGGAACAGGCTAACTATGGCTACACCTTC.

The chain couples TRBV7-9 to TRBJ2-3, with D possibly being TRBD1 (5 bases). Germline V CDR1 and CDR2: SEHNR, FQNEAQ (reference sequence). V lost 4 bases and J lost 0, with 11 bases in between. The CDR3 has 15 residues. CDR3 bases: TGTGCCAGCAGCTGGGGCGACAGTAGCACAGATACGCAGTATTTT. This translates into CASSWGDSSTDTQYF. The full variable domain, rest sourced from reference TRBV7-9 and TRBJ2-3, is DTGVSQNPRHKITKRGQNVTFRCDPISEHNRLYWYRQTLGQGPEFLTYFQNEAQLEKSRLLSDRFSAERPKGSFSTLEIQRTEQGDSAMYLCASSWGDSSTDTQYFGPGTRLTVL.

The rearrangement links TRBV5-6 to TRBJ2-5; 10 positions match TRBD1. The DNA end is a closer match to TRBJ2-7, so the J assignment may be wrong. The V gene's germline CDR1 is SGHDT and CDR2 YYEEEE. The CDR3 extends over 19 amino acids. This chain's CDR3 is CASSRPERGFRDRGYEQYF. CDR3 bases: TGTGCCAGCTCCCGCCCGGAACGGGGATTCAGGGACAGGGGCTACGAGCAGTACTTC.

About this clone itself: Other DNA sequences in the sample encode the same CDR3. This chain links TRBV6-6 with TRBJ2-7, with D perhaps TRBD1 (6 bases). V lost 7 bases and J 4 bases, leaving 11 bases between the germline ends. Germline lookup yields CDR1 MNHNY and CDR2 SVGAGI (reference sequence). CDR3 size: 12 residues. The CDR3 DNA follows: TGTGCCAGCACCCGGGACATATACGAGCAGTACTTC. Encoded protein: CASTRDIYEQYF.

This clone showed up just once. The chain combines TRBV6-5 with TRBJ2-6; 7 nucleotides align to TRBD1. Per the germline V gene, CDR1 is MNHEY and CDR2 is SVGAGI. The trim removed 6 bases at V and 0 bases at J, leaving 2 bases unmatched. The CDR3 length is 15 residues. CDR3 bases: TGTGCCAGCAGCTCAGGGGGCTCTGGGGCCAACGTCCTGACTTTC. This codes for CASSSGGSGANVLTF.

This rearrangement joins TRBV7-2 to TRBJ2-1; D gene ambiguous. The CDR3 loop spans 13 amino acids. Germline V CDR1 and CDR2: SGHTA, FQGNSA. V lost 1 base and J 5 bases, leaving 6 bases between the germline ends. The CDR3 here is CASSLDTDNEQFF. The CDR3 DNA reads TGTGCCAGCAGCTTAGACACCGACAATGAGCAGTTCTTC.

The chain links TRBV30 to TRBJ2-7, with 7 bases identical to TRBD1. The CDR3 contains 14 residues. Losses at the gene ends were 3 bases for V and 0 bases for J; bases not matched to a gene: 5. The germline gives CDR1 GTSNPN, CDR2 SVGIG (reference sequence). Here the CDR3 DNA reads TGTGCCTGGAGGTGGCGGACAGGCTCCTACGAGCAGTACTTC. This gives the protein CAWRWRTGSYEQYF.

About this clone itself: A read error is likely, as this CDR3 ends without the conserved phenylalanine or tryptophan. The V call is TRBV28, the J call TRBJ1-1, with D hard to call. With 2 bases removed from V and 4 bases from J, the gap between germline ends came to 8 bases. The CDR3 is made up of 13 amino acids. The germline gives CDR1 MDHEN, CDR2 SYDVKM. The DNA for the CDR3 is TGTGCCAGCAGTTTACGTTGGGGCACTGAAGCTTTCCCC. This sequence encodes CASSLRWGTEAFP.

The table lists this clone with a count of one. The chain uses TRBV5-1 and TRBJ2-5; 9 bases line up with TRBD1. Trimming took 6 bases from V and 2 from J; bases not matched to a gene: 8. Germline CDR1 is SGHRS and CDR2 is YFSETQ. The CDR3 has 15 residues. CDR3: CASTRGTGIQETQYF. CDR3 DNA: TGCGCCAGCACCCGCGGGACAGGGATTCAAGAGACCCAGTACTTC.

In this sample, this clone turned up a few times. The rearrangement joins TRBV5-4 to TRBJ2-2; D possibly corresponds to TRBD2 (5 bases). Per the germline V gene, CDR1 is SGHNT and CDR2 is YYREEE (reference sequence). Trimming removed 6 bases at V and 3 bases at J, with 12 bases between. This CDR3 is built from 14 residues. In nucleotides, the CDR3 is TGTGCCAGCATGGAGGTCGGATACACCGGGGAGCTGTTTTTT. Translated: CASMEVGYTGELFF. The complete variable domain, with remaining parts taken from reference TRBV5-4 and TRBJ2-2, reads ETGVTQSPTHLIKTRGQQVTLRCSSQSGHNTVSWYQQALGQGPQFIFQYYREEENGRGNFPPRFSGLQFPNYSSELNVNALELDDSALYLCASMEVGYTGELFFGEGSRLTVL.

This clone was detected a few times. The CDR3 here is CASSTGRDEQFF. The DNA for the CDR3 is TGTGCCAGCAGTACAGGGAGGGATGAGCAGTTCTTC. This chain connects TRBV6-6 to TRBJ2-1; D may be TRBD2 (7 bases). The germline gives CDR1 MNHNY, CDR2 SVGAGI (reference sequence). The ends were cut back, 5 bases at V and 8 bases at J, with 10 bases in the middle. This CDR3 spans 12 amino acids.

The chain has TRBV14 and TRBJ2-1; 8 bases fit TRBD1. The germline V gene encodes CDR1 SGHDN and CDR2 FVKESK. The J segment lost 15 bases and the V segment lost 2 bases, leaving 9 bases of the junction unmatched. The length of the CDR3 is 13 residues. CDR3 in DNA: TGTGCCAGCAGCCAACTAACCGGGACAGGCCTGTTCTTC. Protein: CASSQLTGTGLFF.

This clone has more than one count but fewer than ten. The chain carries TRBV27 and TRBJ2-7, with 11 nucleotides matching TRBD2. The CDR3 consists of 15 residues. Germline assignment: CDR1 MNHEY and CDR2 SMNVEV (reference sequence). The ends lost 3 bases at V and 9 bases at J; junction bases unmatched: 10. The CDR3, as DNA: TGTGCCAGCAGTTTTAAACTAGCGGGAGTGGTCGGGCAGTACTTC. This translates into CASSFKLAGVVGQYF.

V usage is TRBV19 and J usage is TRBJ2-1; 10 positions match TRBD2. This CDR3 contains 15 residues. The germline V gene encodes CDR1 LNHDA and CDR2 SQIVND (reference sequence). The junction had 11 bases not matched to a gene; V was cut back by 6 bases and J by 9 bases. As DNA, the CDR3 is TGTGCCAGTAGAACCCTAGCGGGAGCCGGAGGTGAGCAGTTCTTC. It specifies CASRTLAGAGGEQFF.

This clone was counted only a few times. V gene TRBV4-3 combines with J gene TRBJ2-2; D is unclear. The CDR3 totals 15 residues. V dropped 1 base and J dropped 1 base, with 7 bases sitting between them. CDR1 is LGHNA, CDR2 YSLEER, per germline. For the CDR3, the DNA is TGCGCCAGCAGCCAAGCAGCGCGGAACACCGGGGAGCTGTTTTTT. It is translated as CASSQAARNTGELFF.

This clone was seen more than once but under ten times. This chain links TRBV7-3 with TRBJ2-2; TRBD2 matches at 14 bases. CDR1 is SGHTA, CDR2 FQGTGA, per germline. This CDR3 contains 18 residues. The V and J ends lost 5 bases and 2 bases, in that order; junction bases with no gene match: 7. CDR3 sequence: CASSLGTSGSRNTGELFF. The CDR3 DNA follows: TGTGCCAGCAGCCTCGGGACTAGCGGGAGTAGAAACACCGGGGAGCTGTTTTTT.

This rearrangement joins TRBV7-3 to TRBJ1-1; D uncertain. This CDR3 has 15 amino acids. From germline, CDR1 is SGHTA and CDR2 FQGTGA. V lost 1 base to trimming and J lost 1 base, with 10 bases between them. The DNA of the CDR3 is TGTGCCAGCAGCTTAAGTGGCAGTCCGAACACTGAAGCTTTCTTT. Amino acids: CASSLSGSPNTEAFF.

The rearrangement uses TRBV4-1 and TRBJ1-2; D not certain. Germline CDR1 MGHRA, CDR2 YSYEKL. The CDR3 sequence is 17 residues long. Trimming removed 0 bases from V and 4 bases from J, with 18 bases in between. CDR3 coding DNA: TGCGCCAGCAGCCAAGATCAGCGAGCCAGCTACGGCTATGGCTACACCTTC. Translated: CASSQDQRASYGYGYTF.

The rearrangement joins TRBV14 to TRBJ2-2; D call uncertain. The V end was cut by 0 bases, the J end by 5 bases, with 19 bases between. There are 18 residues in the CDR3. In germline, CDR1 is SGHDN, CDR2 FVKESK. The CDR3 DNA is TGTGCCAGCAGCCAAGAGGGTTCGCAGAGCGTCGGAACCGGGGAGCTGTTTTTT. The encoded protein is CASSQEGSQSVGTGELFF.

Written as DNA, the CDR3 is TGTGCCAGCAGCCTCGGGTCACGTCGGGAGACCCAGTACTTC. Its translation: CASSLGSRRETQYF. This rearrangement joins TRBV14 to TRBJ2-5; D not resolved. Per germline, CDR1 SGHDN and CDR2 FVKESK. V gave up 4 bases and J gave up 5 bases, with 14 bases separating them. The CDR3 is 14 residues long.

The V gene is TRBV28, the J gene TRBJ1-1, with D possibly TRBD1 on 5 matching bases. In germline, CDR1 is MDHEN, CDR2 SYDVKM. Trimming stripped 6 bases from V and 1 base from J, with 12 bases between. This CDR3 region has 14 residues. CDR3 in amino acids: CASRPGVPNTEAFF. The CDR3 DNA reads TGTGCCAGCAGGCCGGGGGTCCCGAACACTGAAGCTTTCTTT.

V is TRBV6-1 and J is TRBJ2-7; weak D call: TRBD1 (6 bases). The CDR3 is made up of 14 amino acids. Germline CDR1 and CDR2: MNHNS and SASEGT. V gave up 9 bases and J gave up 3 bases, with 18 bases separating them. The CDR3 region is CASDRQVGYYEQYF. In DNA form, the CDR3 reads TGTGCCAGTGACAGACAGGTTGGATACTACGAGCAGTACTTC.

The chain joins TRBV7-2 to TRBJ2-7, with TRBD2 matching over 14 bases. Looked up from germline, CDR1 is SGHTA and CDR2 is FQGNSA. V dropped 5 bases and J dropped 1; count of bases not matched to a gene: 4. The CDR3 runs to 16 residues. In DNA form, the CDR3 reads TGTGCCAGCAGCCGACTAGCGGGAGGGCCTTCCTACGAGCAGTACTTC. The encoded protein is CASSRLAGGPSYEQYF.